Below, 5 T cell receptor beta chains from the same sample are listed, as sequenced in a study of blood T cells in healthy people across ages (dated by TCRdb to the mid-2010s). The library relied on 5' RACE. Sequencing took place on an Illumina HiSeq 2500. The second PCR ran for roughly 7 to 12 cycles and used a J-beta primer mix along with a sample-barcoded 5' primer. Clones were called with MiXCR by TCRdb after fastp trimmed the public reads at Q25, and only in-frame beta chains were retained. Records with the same CDR3 protein are collapsed into one entry carrying the most frequent genes and DNA. A total of under 2 million distinct CDR3 sequences appear in this sample, roughly 32% of them only once. Together, the top ten hold around 11% of the sample. Sample: blood. Receptors were obtained from a woman in her 30s in good health.

V and J are TRBV10-3 and TRBJ2-3, with TRBD2 matching over 11 bases. CDR3 length equals 16 residues. Germline V gene lookup returns CDR1 ENHRY and CDR2 SYGVKD. V dropped 0 bases and J dropped 9; count of bases not matched to a gene: 8. CDR3 loop: CAISESFSGGARTQYF. CDR3 coding DNA: TGTGCCATCAGTGAGTCGTTTAGCGGGGGGGCGCGAACGCAGTATTTT.

This chain joins TRBV6-2 or TRBV6-3 and TRBJ1-5, with D perhaps matching TRBD1 (6 bases). Germline CDR1 reads MNHEY; CDR2 reads SVGEGT. Deletions cut 6 bases from V and 6 bases from J, with 9 bases between. This CDR3 spans 12 amino acids. Written as DNA, the CDR3 is TGTGCCAGCAGCACAGGGCCTCAGCCCCAGCATTTT. Translated: CASSTGPQPQHF.

The rearrangement uses TRBV20-1 and TRBJ2-5, with a tentative D call TRBD1 (7 bases). CDR1 and CDR2 from the germline V gene are DFQATT and SNEGSKA (reference sequence). CDR3 size: 14 residues. CDR3 protein: CAATGEAPQETQYF. CDR3 coding DNA: TGCGCCGCTACAGGGGAGGCCCCCCAAGAGACCCAGTACTTC.

Note on this clonotype: A much larger clonotype is one base distant, so this may be a read error. This rearrangement joins TRBV7-3 to TRBJ2-1; D is uncertain. The germline V gene has CDR1 SGHTA and CDR2 FQGTGA. The CDR3 length is 15 residues. For the CDR3, the DNA is TGTGCCAGCAGCTTAACGGCCACCTCCTACAATAAGCAGTTCTTC. Its protein is CASSLTATSYNKQFF.

This clonotype was detected only a few times. The J gene is TRBJ2-3, the V gene TRBV11-2; 14 nucleotides agree with TRBD2. Germline loops: CDR1 SGHAT, CDR2 FQNNGV. The CDR3 covers 18 residues. Trimming removed 8 bases from V and 4 bases from J; junction bases left unmatched: 14. The CDR3: CASAGRLAGGGGADTQYF. The CDR3 bases are TGTGCCAGCGCCGGCCGACTAGCGGGGGGGGGCGGAGCAGATACGCAGTATTTT.